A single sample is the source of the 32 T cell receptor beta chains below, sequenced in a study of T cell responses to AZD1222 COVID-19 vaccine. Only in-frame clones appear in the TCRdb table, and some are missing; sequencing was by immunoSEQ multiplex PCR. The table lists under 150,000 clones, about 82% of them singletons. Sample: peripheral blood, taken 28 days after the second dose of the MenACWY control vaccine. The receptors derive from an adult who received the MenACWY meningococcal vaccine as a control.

CDR3 loop: CASSFPGRANYGYTF. The CDR3 DNA reads as TGTGCCAGCAGTTTCCCCGGCAGGGCTAACTATGGCTACACCTTC. V usage is TRBV28 and J usage is TRBJ1-2; D may be TRBD1 (5 bases). This CDR3 contains 15 residues. Per germline, CDR1 MDHEN and CDR2 SYDVKM. V lost 3 bases, J lost 0 bases, and 11 bases lay in between.

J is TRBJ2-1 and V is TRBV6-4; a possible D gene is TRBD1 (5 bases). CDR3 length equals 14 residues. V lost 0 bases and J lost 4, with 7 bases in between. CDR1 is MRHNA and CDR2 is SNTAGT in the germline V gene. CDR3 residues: CASSDSQDYNEQFF. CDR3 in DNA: TGTGCCAGCAGTGACTCACAGGATTACAATGAGCAGTTCTTC.

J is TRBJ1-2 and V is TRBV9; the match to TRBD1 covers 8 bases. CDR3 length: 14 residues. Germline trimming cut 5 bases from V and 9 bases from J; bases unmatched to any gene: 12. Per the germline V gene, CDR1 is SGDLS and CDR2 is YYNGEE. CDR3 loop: CASSSSRGRLSYTF. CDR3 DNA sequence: TGTGCCAGCAGTTCATCCAGGGGGCGTTTGAGCTACACCTTC.

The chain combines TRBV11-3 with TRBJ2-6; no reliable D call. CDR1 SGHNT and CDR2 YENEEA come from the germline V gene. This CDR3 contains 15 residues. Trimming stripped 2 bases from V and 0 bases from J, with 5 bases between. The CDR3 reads CASSLYLSGANVLTF. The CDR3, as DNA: TGTGCCAGCAGCTTATATCTCTCTGGGGCCAACGTCCTGACTTTC. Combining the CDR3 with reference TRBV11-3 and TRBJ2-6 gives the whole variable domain EAGVVQSPRYKIIEKKQPVAFWCNPISGHNTLYWYLQNLGQGPELLIRYENEEAVDDSQLPKDRFSAERLKGVDSTLKIQPAELGDSAVYLCASSLYLSGANVLTFGAGSRLTVL.

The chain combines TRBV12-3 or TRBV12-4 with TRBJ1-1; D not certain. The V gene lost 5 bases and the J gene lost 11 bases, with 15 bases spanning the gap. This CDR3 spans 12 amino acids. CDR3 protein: CASSPLLGEAFF. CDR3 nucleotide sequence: TGTGCCAGCAGTCCTTTACTGGGCGAGGCTTTCTTT.

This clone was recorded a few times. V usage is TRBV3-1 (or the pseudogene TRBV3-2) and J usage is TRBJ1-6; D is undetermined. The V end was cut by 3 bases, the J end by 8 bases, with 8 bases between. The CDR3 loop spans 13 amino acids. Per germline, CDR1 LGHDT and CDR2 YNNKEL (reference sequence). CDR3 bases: TGTGCCAGCAGCCACCCCGGGGATTCACCCCTCCACTTT. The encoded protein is CASSHPGDSPLHF.

CDR3 amino acids: CASSFGDSKTGNTIYF. The CDR3 DNA reads TGTGCCAGCAGCTTCGGGGACAGTAAAACTGGAAACACCATATATTTT. The chain joins TRBV7-8 to TRBJ1-3; TRBD1 matches at 7 bases. This CDR3 is built from 16 residues. Per the germline V gene, CDR1 is SGHVS and CDR2 is FQNEAQ. V gave up 3 bases and J gave up 2 bases; unmatched junction bases: 7.

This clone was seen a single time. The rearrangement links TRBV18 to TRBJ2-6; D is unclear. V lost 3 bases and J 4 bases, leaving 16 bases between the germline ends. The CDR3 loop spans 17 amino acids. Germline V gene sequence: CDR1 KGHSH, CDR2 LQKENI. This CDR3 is CASSPPVGLTGANVLTF. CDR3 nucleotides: TGTGCCAGCTCACCCCCAGTAGGGTTGACCGGGGCCAACGTCCTGACTTTC.

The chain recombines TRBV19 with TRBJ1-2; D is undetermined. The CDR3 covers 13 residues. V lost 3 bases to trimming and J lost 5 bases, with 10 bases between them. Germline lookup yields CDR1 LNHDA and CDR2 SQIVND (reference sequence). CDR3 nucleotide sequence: TGTGCCAGTAGTATTGGCGGTAGTTATGGCTACACCTTC. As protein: CASSIGGSYGYTF. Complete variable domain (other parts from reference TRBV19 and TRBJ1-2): DGGITQSPKYLFRKEGQNVTLSCEQNLNHDAMYWYRQDPGQGLRLIYYSQIVNDFQKGDIAEGYSVSREKKESFPLTVTSAQKNPTAFYLCASSIGGSYGYTFGSGTRLTVV.

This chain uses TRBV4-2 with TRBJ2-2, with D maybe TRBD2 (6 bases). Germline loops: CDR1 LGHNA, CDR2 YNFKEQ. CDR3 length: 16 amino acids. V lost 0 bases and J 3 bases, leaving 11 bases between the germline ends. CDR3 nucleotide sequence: TGTGCCAGCAGCCAAGATGGCGGGGCGGACACCGGGGAGCTGTTTTTT. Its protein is CASSQDGGADTGELFF.

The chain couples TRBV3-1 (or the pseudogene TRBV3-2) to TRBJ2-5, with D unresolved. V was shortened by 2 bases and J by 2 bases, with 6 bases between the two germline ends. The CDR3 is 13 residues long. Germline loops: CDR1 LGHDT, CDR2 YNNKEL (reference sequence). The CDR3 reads CASSQQFQETQYF. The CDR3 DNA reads TGTGCCAGCAGCCAACAATTTCAAGAGACCCAGTACTTC.

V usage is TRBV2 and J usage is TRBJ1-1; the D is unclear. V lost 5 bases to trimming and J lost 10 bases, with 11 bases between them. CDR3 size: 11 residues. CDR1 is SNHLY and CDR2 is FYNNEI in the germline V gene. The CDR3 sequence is CASSPGWGAFF. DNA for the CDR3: TGTGCCAGCAGTCCGGGCTGGGGAGCTTTCTTT.

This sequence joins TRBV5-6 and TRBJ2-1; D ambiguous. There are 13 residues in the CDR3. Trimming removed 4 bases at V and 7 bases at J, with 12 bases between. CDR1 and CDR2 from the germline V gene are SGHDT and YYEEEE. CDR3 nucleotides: TGTGCCAGCAGCGCCATAAGAGGAAATGAGCAGTTCTTC. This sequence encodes CASSAIRGNEQFF.

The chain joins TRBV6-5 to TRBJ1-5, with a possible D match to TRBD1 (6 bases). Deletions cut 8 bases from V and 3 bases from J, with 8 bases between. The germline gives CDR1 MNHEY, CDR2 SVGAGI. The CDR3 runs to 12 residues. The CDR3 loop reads CASDRYNQPQHF. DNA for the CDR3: TGTGCCAGCGACAGGTACAATCAGCCCCAGCATTTT.

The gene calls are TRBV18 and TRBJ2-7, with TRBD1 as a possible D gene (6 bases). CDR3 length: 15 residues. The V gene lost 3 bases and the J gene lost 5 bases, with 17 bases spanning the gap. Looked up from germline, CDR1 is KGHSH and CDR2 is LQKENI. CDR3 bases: TGTGCCAGCTCACCCTCGATGGACAGCAGGGACGAGCAGTACTTC. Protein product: CASSPSMDSRDEQYF.

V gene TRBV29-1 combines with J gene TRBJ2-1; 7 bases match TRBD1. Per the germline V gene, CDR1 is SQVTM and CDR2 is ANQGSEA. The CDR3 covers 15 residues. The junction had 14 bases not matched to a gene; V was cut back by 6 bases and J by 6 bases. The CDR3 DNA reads TGCAGCGTGCAAATTTCAGGGACAGTGACCAATGAGCAGTTCTTC. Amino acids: CSVQISGTVTNEQFF.

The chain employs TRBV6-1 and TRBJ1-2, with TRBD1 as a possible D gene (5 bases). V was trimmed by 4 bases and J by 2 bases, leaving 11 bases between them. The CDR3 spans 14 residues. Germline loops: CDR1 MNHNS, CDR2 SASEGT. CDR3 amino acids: CASSVGTENYGYTF. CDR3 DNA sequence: TGTGCCAGCAGTGTCGGGACGGAGAACTATGGCTACACCTTC.

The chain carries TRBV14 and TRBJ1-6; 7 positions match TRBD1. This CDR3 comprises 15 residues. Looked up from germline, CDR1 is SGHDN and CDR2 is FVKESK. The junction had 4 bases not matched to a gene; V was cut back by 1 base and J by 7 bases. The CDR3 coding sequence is TGTGCCAGCAGCCAAGGACAGGGTGTGAATTCACCCCTCCACTTT. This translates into CASSQGQGVNSPLHF. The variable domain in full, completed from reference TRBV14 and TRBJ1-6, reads EAGVTQFPSHSVIEKGQTVTLRCDPISGHDNLYWYRRVMGKEIKFLLHFVKESKQDESGMPNNRFLAERTGGTYSTLKVQPAELEDSGVYFCASSQGQGVNSPLHFGNGTRLTVT.

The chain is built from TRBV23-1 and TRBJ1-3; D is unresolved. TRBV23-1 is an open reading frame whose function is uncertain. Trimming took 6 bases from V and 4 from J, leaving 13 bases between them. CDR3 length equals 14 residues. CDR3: CASSPRPGGNTIYF. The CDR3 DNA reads TGCGCCAGCAGCCCGCGGCCAGGAGGAAACACCATATATTTT.

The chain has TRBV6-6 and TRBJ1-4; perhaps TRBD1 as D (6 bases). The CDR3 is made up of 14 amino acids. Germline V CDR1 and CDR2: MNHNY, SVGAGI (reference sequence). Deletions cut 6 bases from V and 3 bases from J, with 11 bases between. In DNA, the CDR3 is TGTGCCAGCAGAAAGGACAGCGCTAATGAAAAACTGTTTTTT. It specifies CASRKDSANEKLFF.

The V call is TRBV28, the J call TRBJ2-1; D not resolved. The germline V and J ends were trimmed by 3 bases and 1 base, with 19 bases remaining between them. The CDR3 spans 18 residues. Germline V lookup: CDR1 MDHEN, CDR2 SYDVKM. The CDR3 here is CASSFRHGRTLSYNEQFF. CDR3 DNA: TGTGCCAGCAGTTTTCGCCACGGCAGGACCCTATCCTACAATGAGCAGTTCTTC.

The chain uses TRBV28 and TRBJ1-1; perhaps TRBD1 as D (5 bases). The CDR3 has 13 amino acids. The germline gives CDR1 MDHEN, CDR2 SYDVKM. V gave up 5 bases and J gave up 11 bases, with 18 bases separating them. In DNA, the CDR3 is TGTGCCAGCAGTATACAGGCGGCCTTACGGGCTTTCTTT. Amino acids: CASSIQAALRAFF.

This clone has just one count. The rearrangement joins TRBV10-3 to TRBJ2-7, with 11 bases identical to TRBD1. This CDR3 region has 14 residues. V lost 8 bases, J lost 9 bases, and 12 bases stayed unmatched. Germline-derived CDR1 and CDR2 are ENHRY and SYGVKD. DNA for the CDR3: TGTGCCATCTCAAAGGGACAGGGGGACCTGACGCAGTACGTC. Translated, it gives CAISKGQGDLTQYV.

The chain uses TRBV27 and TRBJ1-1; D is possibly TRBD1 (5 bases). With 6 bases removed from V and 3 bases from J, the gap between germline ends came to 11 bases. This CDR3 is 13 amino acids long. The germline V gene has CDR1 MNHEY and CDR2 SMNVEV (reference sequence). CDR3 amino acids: CASSIDRYTEAFF. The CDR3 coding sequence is TGTGCCAGCAGCATCGACAGATACACTGAAGCTTTCTTT.

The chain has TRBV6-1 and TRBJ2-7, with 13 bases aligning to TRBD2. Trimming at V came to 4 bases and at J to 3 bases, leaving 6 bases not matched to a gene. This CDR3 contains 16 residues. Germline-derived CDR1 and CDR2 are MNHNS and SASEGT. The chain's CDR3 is CASSGGLAGANYEQYV. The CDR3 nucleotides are TGTGCCAGCAGTGGAGGACTAGCGGGGGCCAACTACGAGCAGTACGTC.

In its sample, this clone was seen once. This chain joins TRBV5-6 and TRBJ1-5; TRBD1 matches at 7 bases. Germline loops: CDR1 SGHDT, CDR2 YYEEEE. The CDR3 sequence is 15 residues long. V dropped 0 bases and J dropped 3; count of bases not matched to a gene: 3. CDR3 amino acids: CASSLEGQLNQPQHF. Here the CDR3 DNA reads TGTGCCAGCAGCTTGGAGGGACAGCTCAATCAGCCCCAGCATTTT.

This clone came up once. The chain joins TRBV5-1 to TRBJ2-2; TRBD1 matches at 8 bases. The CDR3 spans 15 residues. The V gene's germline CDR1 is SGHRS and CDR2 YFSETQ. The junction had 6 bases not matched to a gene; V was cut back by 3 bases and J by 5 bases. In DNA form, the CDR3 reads TGCGCCAGCAGCTCGGGACAGGAAGTGACCGGGGAGCTGTTTTTT. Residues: CASSSGQEVTGELFF.

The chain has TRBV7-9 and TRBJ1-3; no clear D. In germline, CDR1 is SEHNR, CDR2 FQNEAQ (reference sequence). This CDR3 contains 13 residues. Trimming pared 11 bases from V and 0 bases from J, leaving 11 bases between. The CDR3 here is CALSRDSGNTIYF. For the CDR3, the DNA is TGTGCCCTCTCGAGGGACTCTGGAAACACCATATATTTT.

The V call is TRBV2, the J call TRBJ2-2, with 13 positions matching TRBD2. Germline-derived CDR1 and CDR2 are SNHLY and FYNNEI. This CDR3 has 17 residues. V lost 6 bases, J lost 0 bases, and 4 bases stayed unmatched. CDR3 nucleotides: TGTGCCAGCAGGCGACTAGCGGGGGGTTCGAACACCGGGGAGCTGTTTTTT. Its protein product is CASRRLAGGSNTGELFF. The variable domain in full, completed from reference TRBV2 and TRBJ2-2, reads EPEVTQTPSHQVTQMGQEVILRCVPISNHLYFYWYRQILGQKVEFLVSFYNNEISEKSEIFDDQFSVERPDGSNFTLKIRSTKLEDSAMYFCASRRLAGGSNTGELFFGEGSRLTVL.

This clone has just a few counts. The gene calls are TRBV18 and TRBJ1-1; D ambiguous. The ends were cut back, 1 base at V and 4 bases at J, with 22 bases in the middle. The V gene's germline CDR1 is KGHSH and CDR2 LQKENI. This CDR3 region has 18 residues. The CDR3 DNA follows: TGTGCCAGCTCACCACGGGAATTACAATCTTCGGGGATCACTGAAGCTTTCTTT. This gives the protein CASSPRELQSSGITEAFF.

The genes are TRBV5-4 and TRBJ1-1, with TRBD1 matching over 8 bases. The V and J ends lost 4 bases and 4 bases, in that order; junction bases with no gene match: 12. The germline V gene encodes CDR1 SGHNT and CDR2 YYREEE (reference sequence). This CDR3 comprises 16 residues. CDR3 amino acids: CASSRAGGAGGTEAFF. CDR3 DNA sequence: TGTGCCAGCAGCAGGGCAGGGGGCGCGGGGGGCACTGAAGCTTTCTTT.

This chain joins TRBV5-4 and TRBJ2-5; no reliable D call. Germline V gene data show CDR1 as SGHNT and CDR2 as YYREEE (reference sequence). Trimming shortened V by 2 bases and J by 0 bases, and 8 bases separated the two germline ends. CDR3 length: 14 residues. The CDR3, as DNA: TGTGCCAGCAGCTTCGACACGTACCAAGAGACCCAGTACTTC. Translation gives CASSFDTYQETQYF.